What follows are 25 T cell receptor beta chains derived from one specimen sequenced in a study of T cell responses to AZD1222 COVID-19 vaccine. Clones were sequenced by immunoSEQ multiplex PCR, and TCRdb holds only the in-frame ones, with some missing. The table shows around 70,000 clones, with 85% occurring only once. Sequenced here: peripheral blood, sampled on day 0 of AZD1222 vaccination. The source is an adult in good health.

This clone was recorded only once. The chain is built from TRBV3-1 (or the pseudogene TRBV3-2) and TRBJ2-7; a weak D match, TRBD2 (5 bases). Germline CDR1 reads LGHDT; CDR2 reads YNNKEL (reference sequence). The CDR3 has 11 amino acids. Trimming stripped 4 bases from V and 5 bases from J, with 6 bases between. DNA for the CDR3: TGTGCCAGCAGCCCCGGGAACGAGCAGTACTTC. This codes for CASSPGNEQYF.

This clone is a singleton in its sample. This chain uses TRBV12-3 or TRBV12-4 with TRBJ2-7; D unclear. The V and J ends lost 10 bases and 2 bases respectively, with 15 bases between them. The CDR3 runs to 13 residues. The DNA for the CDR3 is TGTGCCACCTCCGGTGGGAACCCCTACGAGCAGTACTTC. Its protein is CATSGGNPYEQYF.

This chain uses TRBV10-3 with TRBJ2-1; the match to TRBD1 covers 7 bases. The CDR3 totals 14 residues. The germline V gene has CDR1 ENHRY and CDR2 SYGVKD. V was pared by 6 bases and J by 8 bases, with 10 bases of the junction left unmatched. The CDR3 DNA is TGTGCCATCAGCCCTCAACAGGGGACGGATGAGCAGTTCTTC. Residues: CAISPQQGTDEQFF.

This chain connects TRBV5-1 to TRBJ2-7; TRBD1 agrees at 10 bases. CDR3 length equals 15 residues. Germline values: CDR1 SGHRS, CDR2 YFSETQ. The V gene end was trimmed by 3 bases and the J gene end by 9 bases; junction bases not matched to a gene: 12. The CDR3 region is CASSSGTGDYRGQYF. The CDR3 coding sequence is TGCGCCAGCAGCTCTGGGACAGGGGATTACCGAGGGCAGTACTTC.

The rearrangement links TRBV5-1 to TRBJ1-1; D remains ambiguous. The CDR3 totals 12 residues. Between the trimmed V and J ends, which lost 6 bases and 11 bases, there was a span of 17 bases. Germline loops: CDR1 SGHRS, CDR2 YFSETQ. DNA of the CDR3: TGCGCCAGCAAAGCGGAGTCTCATCGGGCTTTCTTT. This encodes CASKAESHRAFF.

The CDR3, as DNA: TGTGCCAGCAGCGAAAGAATAGTTTCTGAAGCTTTCTTT. Protein: CASSERIVSEAFF. V and J are TRBV9 and TRBJ1-1; D remains unclear. The V end lost 3 bases, the J end lost 6 bases, and 12 bases lay between the germline ends. Germline lookup yields CDR1 SGDLS and CDR2 YYNGEE. The CDR3 sequence is 13 residues long.

Here the CDR3 DNA reads TGTGCCAGCAGCACAACACAGGGATCCTATGGCTACACCTTC. Protein product: CASSTTQGSYGYTF. This chain joins TRBV2 and TRBJ1-2, with D maybe TRBD1 (6 bases). This CDR3 region has 14 residues. The V end was cut by 6 bases, the J end by 4 bases, with 15 bases between. Per the germline V gene, CDR1 is SNHLY and CDR2 is FYNNEI.

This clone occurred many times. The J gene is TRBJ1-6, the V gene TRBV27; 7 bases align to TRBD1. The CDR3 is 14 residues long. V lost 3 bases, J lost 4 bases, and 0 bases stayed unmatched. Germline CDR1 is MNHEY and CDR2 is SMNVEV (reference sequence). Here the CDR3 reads CASSLGQYNSPLHF. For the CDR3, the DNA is TGTGCCAGCAGTTTGGGACAGTATAATTCACCCCTCCACTTT.

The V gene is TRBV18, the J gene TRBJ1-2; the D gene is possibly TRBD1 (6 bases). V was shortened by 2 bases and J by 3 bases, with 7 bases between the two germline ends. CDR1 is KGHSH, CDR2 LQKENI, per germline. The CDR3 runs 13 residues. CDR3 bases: TGTGCCAGCTCACCAAACAGGGACTATGGCTACACCTTC. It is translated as CASSPNRDYGYTF.

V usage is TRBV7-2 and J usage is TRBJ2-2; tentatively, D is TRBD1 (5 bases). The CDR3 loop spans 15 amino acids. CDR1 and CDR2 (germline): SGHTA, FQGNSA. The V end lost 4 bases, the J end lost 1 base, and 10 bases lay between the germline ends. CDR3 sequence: CASSWTIGNTGELFF. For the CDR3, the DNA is TGTGCCAGCAGCTGGACAATTGGGAACACCGGGGAGCTGTTTTTT.

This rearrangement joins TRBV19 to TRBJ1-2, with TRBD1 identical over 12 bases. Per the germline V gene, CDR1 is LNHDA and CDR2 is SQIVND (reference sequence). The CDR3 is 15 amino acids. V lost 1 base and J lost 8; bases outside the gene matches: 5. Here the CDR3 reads CASSIAGTGGRGYTF. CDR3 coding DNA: TGTGCCAGTAGTATAGCCGGGACAGGGGGCCGCGGCTACACCTTC.

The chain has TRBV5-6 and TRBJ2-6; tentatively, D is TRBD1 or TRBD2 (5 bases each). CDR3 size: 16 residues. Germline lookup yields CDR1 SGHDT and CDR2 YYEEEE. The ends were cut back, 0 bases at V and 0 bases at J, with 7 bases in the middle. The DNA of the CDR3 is TGTGCCAGCAGCTTGGCAGGGAGCTCTGGGGCCAACGTCCTGACTTTC. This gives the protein CASSLAGSSGANVLTF.

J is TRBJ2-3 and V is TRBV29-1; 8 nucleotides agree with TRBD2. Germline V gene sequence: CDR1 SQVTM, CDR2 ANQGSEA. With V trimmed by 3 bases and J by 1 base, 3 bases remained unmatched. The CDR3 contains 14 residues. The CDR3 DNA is TGCAGCGTTGAGCGGGGGGCTGGCACAGATACGCAGTATTTT. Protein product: CSVERGAGTDTQYF.

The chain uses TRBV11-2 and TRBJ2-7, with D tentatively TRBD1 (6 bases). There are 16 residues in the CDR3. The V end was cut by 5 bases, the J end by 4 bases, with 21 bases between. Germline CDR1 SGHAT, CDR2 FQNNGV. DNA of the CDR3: TGTGCCAGCAGCCCCAGTCTCGGACAGAGTTTATACGAGCAGTACTTC. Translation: CASSPSLGQSLYEQYF.

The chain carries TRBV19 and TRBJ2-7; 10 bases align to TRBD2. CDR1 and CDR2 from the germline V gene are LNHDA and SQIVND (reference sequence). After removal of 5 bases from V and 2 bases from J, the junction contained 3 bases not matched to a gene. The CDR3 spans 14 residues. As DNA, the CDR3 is TGTGCCAGTAGTCTAGCGGGGGACCCCTACGAGCAGTACTTC. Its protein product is CASSLAGDPYEQYF.

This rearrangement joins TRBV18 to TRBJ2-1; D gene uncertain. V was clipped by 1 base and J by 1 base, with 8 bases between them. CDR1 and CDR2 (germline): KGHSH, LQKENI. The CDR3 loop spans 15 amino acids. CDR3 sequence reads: CASSPLADSYNEQFF. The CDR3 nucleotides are TGTGCCAGCTCACCACTGGCGGATTCCTACAATGAGCAGTTCTTC.

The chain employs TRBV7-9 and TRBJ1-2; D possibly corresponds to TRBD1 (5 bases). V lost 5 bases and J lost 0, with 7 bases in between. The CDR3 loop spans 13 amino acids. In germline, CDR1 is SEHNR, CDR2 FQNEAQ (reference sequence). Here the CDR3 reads CASSPTANYGYTF. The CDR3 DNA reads TGTGCCAGCAGCCCGACAGCTAACTATGGCTACACCTTC.

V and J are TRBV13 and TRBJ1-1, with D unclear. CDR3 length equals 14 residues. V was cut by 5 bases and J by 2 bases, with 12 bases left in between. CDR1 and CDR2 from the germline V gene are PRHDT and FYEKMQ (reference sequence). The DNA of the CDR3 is TGTGCCAGCAGCCCCAGAGGGTTAAACACTGAAGCTTTCTTT. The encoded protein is CASSPRGLNTEAFF.

The CDR3 bases are TGTGCCAGCAAAACAGGGTTGGGGTCTGGCTACACCTTC. It yields the protein CASKTGLGSGYTF. This rearrangement joins TRBV27 to TRBJ1-2; tentatively, D is TRBD1 (6 bases). The CDR3 is made up of 13 amino acids. Trimming took off 7 bases at V and 7 bases at J, with 16 bases between the two ends. Germline V gene lookup returns CDR1 MNHEY and CDR2 SMNVEV (reference sequence).

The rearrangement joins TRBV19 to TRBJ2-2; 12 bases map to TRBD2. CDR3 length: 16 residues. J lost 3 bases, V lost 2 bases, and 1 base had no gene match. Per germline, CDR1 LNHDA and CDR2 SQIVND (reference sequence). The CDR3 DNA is TGTGCCAGTAGTATACTAGCGGGGGGGTACACCGGGGAGCTGTTTTTT. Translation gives CASSILAGGYTGELFF.

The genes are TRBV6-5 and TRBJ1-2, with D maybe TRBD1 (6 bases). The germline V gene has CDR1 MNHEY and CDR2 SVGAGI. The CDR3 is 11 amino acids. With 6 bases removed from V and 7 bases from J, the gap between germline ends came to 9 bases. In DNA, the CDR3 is TGTGCCAGCAGACAGGGAAGTGGCTACACCTTC. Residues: CASRQGSGYTF.

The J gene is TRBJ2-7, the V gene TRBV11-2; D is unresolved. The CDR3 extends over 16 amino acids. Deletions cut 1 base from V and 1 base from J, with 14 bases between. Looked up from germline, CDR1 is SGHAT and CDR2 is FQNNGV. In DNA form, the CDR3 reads TGTGCCAGCAGCTTAGCTTCGGGTGACCTTTCCTACGAGCAGTACTTC. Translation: CASSLASGDLSYEQYF.

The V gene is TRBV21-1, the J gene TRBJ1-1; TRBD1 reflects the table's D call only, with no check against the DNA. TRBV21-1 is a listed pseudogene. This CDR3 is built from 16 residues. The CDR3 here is CASQAVGQGGCSEAFF. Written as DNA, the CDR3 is TGTGCCAGCCAGGCAGTGGGACAGGGGGGATGCTCTGAAGCTTTCTTT.

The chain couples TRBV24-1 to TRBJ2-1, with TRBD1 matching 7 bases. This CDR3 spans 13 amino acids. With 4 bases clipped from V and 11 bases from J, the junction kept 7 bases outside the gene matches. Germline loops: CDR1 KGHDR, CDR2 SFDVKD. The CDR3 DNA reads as TGTGCCACCAGTGAGATGGGGACAGACAAGCAGTTCTTC. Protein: CATSEMGTDKQFF.

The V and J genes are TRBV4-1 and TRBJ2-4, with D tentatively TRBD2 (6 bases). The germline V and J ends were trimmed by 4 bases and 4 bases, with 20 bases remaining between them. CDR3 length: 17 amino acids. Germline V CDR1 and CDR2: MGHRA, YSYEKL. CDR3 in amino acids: CASSPRFILALKNIQYF. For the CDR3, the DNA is TGCGCCAGCAGCCCGAGGTTTATCCTAGCGCTTAAAAACATTCAGTACTTC.